These 14 T cell receptor beta chains were all obtained from the same sample, sequenced in a study of response to subunit inactivated influenza vaccine. TCRdb processed the RT-PCR reads anew with MiXCR; each CDR3 protein has one entry. The table records hundreds of thousands of distinct CDR3 sequences, 6.5% to 8% of them present only once. Sequenced material: PBMCs from blood, taken about 24 months after vaccination. These receptors all stem from a man aged 45 to 70 who received an inactivated influenza vaccine.

There are many counts of this clonotype. This sequence joins TRBV6-2 or TRBV6-3 and TRBJ2-3; D may be TRBD1 or TRBD2 (5 bases each). The length of the CDR3 is 11 residues. From germline, CDR1 is MNHEY and CDR2 SVGEGT. With 2 bases removed from V and 8 bases from J, the gap between germline ends came to 5 bases. The CDR3 loop reads CASSYGGTQYF. The DNA of the CDR3 is TGTGCCAGCAGTTACGGGGGTACGCAGTATTTT.

This clonotype was seen only a few times. The chain carries TRBV29-1 and TRBJ2-1; the D is unclear. The CDR3 has 13 amino acids. Trimming cost V 3 bases and J 2 bases, with 8 bases left between them. Germline CDR1 is SQVTM and CDR2 is ANQGSEA. As DNA, the CDR3 is TGCAGCGTTGAGACGACGGCCTACAATGAGCAGTTCTTC. Its translation is CSVETTAYNEQFF.

V usage is TRBV7-2 and J usage is TRBJ1-6, with 8 bases lining up with TRBD1. This CDR3 comprises 15 residues. V dropped 3 bases and J dropped 6; count of bases not matched to a gene: 4. In germline, CDR1 is SGHTA, CDR2 FQGNSA. The CDR3 DNA is TGTGCCAGCAGCTTTGACAGGGGTAGTAATTCACCCCTCCACTTT. It specifies CASSFDRGSNSPLHF.

The V call is TRBV12-3 or TRBV12-4, the J call TRBJ2-2; no definite D call. With 3 bases removed from V and 6 bases from J, the gap between germline ends came to 11 bases. This CDR3 contains 14 residues. Here the CDR3 DNA reads TGTGCCAGCAGTTTGCAGCGTATCCCCGGGGAGCTGTTTTTT. The encoded protein is CASSLQRIPGELFF.

Details on this clonotype: Possible read error: a much larger clone is one base away. The chain has TRBV7-8 and TRBJ2-1, with 9 bases lining up with TRBD2. CDR1 and CDR2 from the germline V gene are SGHVS and FQNEAQ. The CDR3 runs 16 residues. The CDR3 sequence is CASRTPGLAAYNERFF. CDR3 sequence (DNA): TGTGCCAGCAGGACGCCGGGACTAGCTGCCTACAATGAGCGGTTCTTC. Full variable domain (rest looked up from reference TRBV7-8 and TRBJ2-1): GAGVSQSPRYKVAKRGQDVALRCDPISGHVSLFWYQQALGQGPEFLTYFQNEAQLDKSGLPSDRFFAERPEGSVSTLKIQRTQQEDSAVYLCASRTPGLAAYNERFFGPGTRLTVL.

CDR3 protein: CASSEHEGSEQYF. The CDR3 region has the DNA TGTGCCAGCAGTGAACATGAGGGGTCCGAGCAGTACTTC. J is TRBJ2-7 and V is TRBV6-1; D is tentatively TRBD1 or TRBD2 (5 bases each). The CDR3 has 13 residues. Trimming took off 2 bases at V and 6 bases at J, with 11 bases between the two ends. Germline V gene lookup returns CDR1 MNHNS and CDR2 SASEGT.

This clonotype has more than one count but fewer than ten. This chain joins TRBV7-2 and TRBJ1-1, with D possibly being TRBD1 (5 bases). Looked up from germline, CDR1 is SGHTA and CDR2 is FQGNSA. V lost 1 base and J lost 9, with 12 bases in between. The CDR3 has 13 residues. DNA of the CDR3: TGTGCCAGCAGCTTAGATAGTGGGGGGAAAGCTTTCTTT. Translated: CASSLDSGGKAFF.

The CDR3 nucleotides read TGTGCCAGCAGTTGGCTAGCGGGAGAAATCGGGGAGCTGTTTTTT. The encoded protein is CASSWLAGEIGELFF. The chain employs TRBV12-3 or TRBV12-4 and TRBJ2-2; the match to TRBD2 covers 10 bases. Unmatched junction bases numbered 6, after V lost 4 bases and J lost 7 bases. The length of the CDR3 is 15 residues.

This chain uses TRBV9 with TRBJ2-3; TRBD2 might be the D (7 bases). The CDR3 extends over 15 amino acids. V lost 3 bases and J 2 bases, leaving 13 bases between the germline ends. Germline lookup yields CDR1 SGDLS and CDR2 YYNGEE. The chain's CDR3 is CASSDAGAYTDTQYF. CDR3 in DNA: TGTGCCAGCAGCGACGCGGGGGCATACACAGATACGCAGTATTTT.

In this sample, this clonotype turned up a few times. The V and J genes are TRBV20-1 and TRBJ2-1; D ambiguous. Looked up from germline, CDR1 is DFQATT and CDR2 is SNEGSKA (reference sequence). V was cut by 6 bases and J by 4 bases, with 4 bases left in between. This CDR3 has 10 residues. CDR3 loop: CSAIYNEQFF. For the CDR3, the DNA is TGCAGTGCCATTTACAATGAGCAGTTCTTC.

This chain uses TRBV5-1 with TRBJ1-1, with D tentatively TRBD1 (6 bases). V was pared by 4 bases and J by 5 bases, with 18 bases between. The CDR3 has 15 residues. Germline-derived CDR1 and CDR2 are SGHRS and YFSETQ. DNA of the CDR3: TGCGCCAGCAGCCTCGGATGGGGGCGCAGAACTGAAGCTTTCTTT. Translated: CASSLGWGRRTEAFF.

In its sample, this clonotype was seen a few times. The genes are TRBV20-1 and TRBJ1-1, with a tentative D call TRBD1 (5 bases). Trimming left V 5 bases short and J 1 base short, with 11 bases between. Germline V gene data show CDR1 as DFQATT and CDR2 as SNEGSKA (reference sequence). This CDR3 is 13 amino acids long. CDR3 loop: CSAEARANTEAFF. The CDR3, as DNA: TGCAGTGCTGAGGCCAGGGCGAACACTGAAGCTTTCTTT.

This chain joins TRBV20-1 and TRBJ2-3; D remains unclear. This CDR3 is 12 amino acids long. In germline, CDR1 is DFQATT, CDR2 SNEGSKA (reference sequence). Trimming took off 0 bases at V and 4 bases at J, with 5 bases between the two ends. CDR3 in DNA: TGCAGTGCTAGAGAGTGGGCAGATACGCAGTATTTT. Amino acids: CSAREWADTQYF.

This clonotype showed up just a few times. The CDR3 DNA follows: TGTGCCAGCACTTATAGCGGGAGGGCCTCCTACGAGCAGTACTTC. Its translation is CASTYSGRASYEQYF. The chain has TRBV6-2 or TRBV6-3 and TRBJ2-7; 11 bases line up with TRBD2. Germline V gene lookup returns CDR1 MNHEY and CDR2 SVGEGT. The CDR3 is 15 residues long. The V segment lost 7 bases and the J segment 0 bases; nucleotides outside the gene matches: 5.